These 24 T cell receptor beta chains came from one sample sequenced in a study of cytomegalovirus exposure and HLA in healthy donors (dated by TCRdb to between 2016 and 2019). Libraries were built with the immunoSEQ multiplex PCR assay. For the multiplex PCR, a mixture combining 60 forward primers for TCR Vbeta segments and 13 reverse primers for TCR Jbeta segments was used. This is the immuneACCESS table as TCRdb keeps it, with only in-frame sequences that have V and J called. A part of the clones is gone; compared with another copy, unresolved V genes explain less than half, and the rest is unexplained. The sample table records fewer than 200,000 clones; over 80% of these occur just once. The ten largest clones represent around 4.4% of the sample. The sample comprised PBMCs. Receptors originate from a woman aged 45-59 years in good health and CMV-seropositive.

The CDR3 DNA reads TGTGCCTGGAGGTTGGGATCCCTGGGACAGCCCTACGAGCAGTACTTC. Amino acid sequence: CAWRLGSLGQPYEQYF. This chain uses TRBV30 with TRBJ2-7; 7 bases agree with TRBD1. The CDR3 is 16 residues long. Trimming cost V 3 bases and J 2 bases; bases outside gene matches: 13. Germline CDR1 and CDR2: GTSNPN and SVGIG (reference sequence).

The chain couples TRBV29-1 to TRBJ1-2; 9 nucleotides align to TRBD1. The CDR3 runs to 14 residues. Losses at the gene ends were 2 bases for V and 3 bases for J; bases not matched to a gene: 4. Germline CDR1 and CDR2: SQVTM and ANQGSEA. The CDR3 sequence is CSVERDRVHYGYTF. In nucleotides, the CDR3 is TGCAGCGTTGAAAGGGACAGGGTTCACTATGGCTACACCTTC.

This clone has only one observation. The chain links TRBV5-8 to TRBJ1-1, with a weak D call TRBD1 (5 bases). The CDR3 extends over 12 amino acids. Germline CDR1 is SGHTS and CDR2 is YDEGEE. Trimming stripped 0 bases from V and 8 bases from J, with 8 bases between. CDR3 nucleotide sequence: TGTGCCAGCAGCTTGGGACAGCCCGAAGCTTTCTTT. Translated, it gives CASSLGQPEAFF.

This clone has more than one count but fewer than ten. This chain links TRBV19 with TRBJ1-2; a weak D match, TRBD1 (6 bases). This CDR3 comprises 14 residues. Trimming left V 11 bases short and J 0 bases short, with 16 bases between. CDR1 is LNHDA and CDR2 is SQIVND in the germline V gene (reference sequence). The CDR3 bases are TGTGCCTCCTTAAGGACAGACGCTAACTATGGCTACACCTTC. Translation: CASLRTDANYGYTF.

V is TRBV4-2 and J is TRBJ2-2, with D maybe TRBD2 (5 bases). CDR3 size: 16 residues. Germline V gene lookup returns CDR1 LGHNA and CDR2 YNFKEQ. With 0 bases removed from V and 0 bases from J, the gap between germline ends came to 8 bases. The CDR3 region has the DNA TGTGCCAGCAGCCAAGACCCGGGATCGAACACCGGGGAGCTGTTTTTT. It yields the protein CASSQDPGSNTGELFF.

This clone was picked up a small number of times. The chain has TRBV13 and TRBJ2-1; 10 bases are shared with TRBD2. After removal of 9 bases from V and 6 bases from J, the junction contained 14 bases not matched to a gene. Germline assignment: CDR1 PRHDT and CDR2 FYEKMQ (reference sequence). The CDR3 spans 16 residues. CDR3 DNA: TGTGCCAGTGGAGGAGCTAGCGGGAGAGGAGGCAATGAGCAGTTCTTC. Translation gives CASGGASGRGGNEQFF.

CDR3 coding DNA: TGTGCCAGCAGCCTAGACGGGGCTCAGGGGCCTTACAATGAGCAGTTCTTC. It yields the protein CASSLDGAQGPYNEQFF. The chain employs TRBV14 and TRBJ2-1; possible D gene TRBD1, 6 bases. Germline V lookup: CDR1 SGHDN, CDR2 FVKESK. The CDR3 totals 17 residues. Trimming took off 4 bases at V and 4 bases at J, with 20 bases between the two ends.

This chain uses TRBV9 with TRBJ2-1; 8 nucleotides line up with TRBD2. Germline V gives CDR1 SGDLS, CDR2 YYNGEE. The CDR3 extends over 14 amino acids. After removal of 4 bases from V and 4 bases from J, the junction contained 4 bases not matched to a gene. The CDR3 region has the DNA TGTGCCAGCAGCTCCGGGGGGGTATACAATGAGCAGTTCTTC. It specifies CASSSGGVYNEQFF.

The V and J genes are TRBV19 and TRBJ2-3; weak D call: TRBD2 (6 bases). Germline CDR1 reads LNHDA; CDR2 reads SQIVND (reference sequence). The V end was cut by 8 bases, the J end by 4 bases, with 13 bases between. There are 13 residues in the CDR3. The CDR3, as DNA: TGTGCCAGTGGGCCGGGCGGGGCAGATACGCAGTATTTT. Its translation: CASGPGGADTQYF. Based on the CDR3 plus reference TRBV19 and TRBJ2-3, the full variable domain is DGGITQSPKYLFRKEGQNVTLSCEQNLNHDAMYWYRQDPGQGLRLIYYSQIVNDFQKGDIAEGYSVSREKKESFPLTVTSAQKNPTAFYLCASGPGGADTQYFGPGTRLTVL.

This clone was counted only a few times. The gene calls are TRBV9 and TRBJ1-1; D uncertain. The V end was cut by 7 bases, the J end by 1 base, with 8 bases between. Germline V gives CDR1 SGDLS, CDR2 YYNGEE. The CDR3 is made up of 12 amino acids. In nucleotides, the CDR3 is TGTGCCAGCGTTGGGCAGAACACTGAAGCTTTCTTT. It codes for CASVGQNTEAFF.

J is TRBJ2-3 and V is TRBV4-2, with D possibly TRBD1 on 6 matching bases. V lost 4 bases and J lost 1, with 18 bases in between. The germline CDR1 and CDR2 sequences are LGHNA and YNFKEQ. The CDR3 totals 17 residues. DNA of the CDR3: TGTGCCAGCAGCCCCCTGGGGGCCGGGTTGGGCACAGATACGCAGTATTTT. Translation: CASSPLGAGLGTDTQYF.

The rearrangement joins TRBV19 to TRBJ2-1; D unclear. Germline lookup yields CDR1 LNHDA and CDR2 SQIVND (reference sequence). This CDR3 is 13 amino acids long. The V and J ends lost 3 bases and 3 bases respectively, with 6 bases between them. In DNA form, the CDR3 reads TGTGCCAGTAGTATTCGAGACTACAATGAGCAGTTCTTC. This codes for CASSIRDYNEQFF.

This CDR3 is CASSVGGTSGSVDTQYF. The DNA for the CDR3 is TGTGCCAGCAGCGTAGGGGGGACTAGCGGGAGTGTAGATACGCAGTATTTT. The chain employs TRBV9 and TRBJ2-3; TRBD2 matches at 14 bases. V lost 0 bases and J lost 5; bases outside the gene matches: 5. The CDR3 has 17 residues. Germline values: CDR1 SGDLS, CDR2 YYNGEE.

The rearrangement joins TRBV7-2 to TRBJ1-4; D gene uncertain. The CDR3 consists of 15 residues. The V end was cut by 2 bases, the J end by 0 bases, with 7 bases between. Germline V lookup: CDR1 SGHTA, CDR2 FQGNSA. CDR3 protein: CASSLQAATNEKLFF. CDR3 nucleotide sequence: TGTGCCAGCAGCTTACAGGCTGCAACTAATGAAAAACTGTTTTTT. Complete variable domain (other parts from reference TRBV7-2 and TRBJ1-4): GAGVSQSPSNKVTEKGKDVELRCDPISGHTALYWYRQSLGQGLEFLIYFQGNSAPDKSGLPSDRFSAERTGGSVSTLTIQRTQQEDSAVYLCASSLQAATNEKLFFGSGTQLSVL.

The CDR3 spells CSVTGGSTNEKLFF. CDR3 DNA sequence: TGCAGCGTGACAGGGGGCAGCACTAATGAAAAACTGTTTTTT. The chain uses TRBV29-1 and TRBJ1-4, with 10 positions matching TRBD1. The CDR3 is made up of 14 amino acids. With V trimmed by 6 bases and J by 2 bases, 3 bases remained unmatched. The germline CDR1 and CDR2 sequences are SQVTM and ANQGSEA.

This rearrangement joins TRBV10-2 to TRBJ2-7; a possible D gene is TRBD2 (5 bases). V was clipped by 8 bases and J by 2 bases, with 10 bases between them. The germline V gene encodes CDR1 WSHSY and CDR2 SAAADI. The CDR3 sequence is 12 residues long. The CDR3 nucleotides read TGCGCCAGCGGAACTAGTCCCTACGAGCAGTACTTC. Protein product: CASGTSPYEQYF.

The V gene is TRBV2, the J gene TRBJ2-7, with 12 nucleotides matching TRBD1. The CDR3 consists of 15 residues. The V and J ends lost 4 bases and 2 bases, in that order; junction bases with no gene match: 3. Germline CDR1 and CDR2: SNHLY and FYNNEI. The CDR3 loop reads CASSVGDRGPYEQYF. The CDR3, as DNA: TGTGCCAGCAGTGTGGGGGACAGGGGGCCCTACGAGCAGTACTTC.

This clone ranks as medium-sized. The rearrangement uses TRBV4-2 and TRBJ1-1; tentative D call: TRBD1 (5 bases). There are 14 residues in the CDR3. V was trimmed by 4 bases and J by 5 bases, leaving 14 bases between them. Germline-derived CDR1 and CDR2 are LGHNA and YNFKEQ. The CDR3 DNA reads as TGTGCCAGCAGCCCGCCCGGGGGGAATACTGAAGCTTTCTTT. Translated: CASSPPGGNTEAFF.

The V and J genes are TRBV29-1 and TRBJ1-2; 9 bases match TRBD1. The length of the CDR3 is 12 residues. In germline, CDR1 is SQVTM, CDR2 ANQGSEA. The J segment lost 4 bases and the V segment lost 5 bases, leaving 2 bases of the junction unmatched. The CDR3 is CSVLGQGYGYTF. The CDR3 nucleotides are TGCAGCGTTCTGGGACAGGGCTATGGCTACACCTTC.

The CDR3 sequence: CASSQGWRMREKLFF. The CDR3 coding sequence is TGCGCCAGCAGCCAAGGGTGGAGGATGCGGGAAAAACTGTTTTTT. The chain couples TRBV4-1 to TRBJ1-4, with D unresolved. Germline CDR1 and CDR2: MGHRA and YSYEKL. This CDR3 is 15 amino acids long. With 1 base removed from V and 8 bases from J, the gap between germline ends came to 14 bases.

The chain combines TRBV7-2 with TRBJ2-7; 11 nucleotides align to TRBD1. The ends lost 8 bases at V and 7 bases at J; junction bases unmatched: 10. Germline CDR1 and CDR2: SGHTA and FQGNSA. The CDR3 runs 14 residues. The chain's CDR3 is CASQKDRGLREQYF. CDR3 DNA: TGTGCCAGCCAAAAGGACAGGGGGCTCAGGGAGCAGTACTTC.

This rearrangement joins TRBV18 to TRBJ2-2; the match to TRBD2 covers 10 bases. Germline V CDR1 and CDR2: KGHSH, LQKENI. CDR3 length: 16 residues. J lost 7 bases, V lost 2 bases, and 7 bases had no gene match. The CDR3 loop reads CASSPEAGGPGGELFF. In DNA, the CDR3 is TGTGCCAGCTCACCAGAAGCGGGAGGGCCTGGCGGGGAGCTGTTTTTT.

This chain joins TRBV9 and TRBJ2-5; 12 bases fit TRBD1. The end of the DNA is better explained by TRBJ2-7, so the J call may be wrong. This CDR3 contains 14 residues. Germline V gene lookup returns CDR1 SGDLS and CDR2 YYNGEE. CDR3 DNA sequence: TGTGCCAGCAGCTGGGGGACAGGGGGCGACGAGCAGTACTTC. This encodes CASSWGTGGDEQYF.

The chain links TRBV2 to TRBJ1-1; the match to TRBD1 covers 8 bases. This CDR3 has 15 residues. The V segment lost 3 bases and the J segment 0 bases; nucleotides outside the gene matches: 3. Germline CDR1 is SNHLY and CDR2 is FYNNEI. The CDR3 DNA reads TGTGCCAGCAGTGATTGGACAGGGATGAACACTGAAGCTTTCTTT. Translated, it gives CASSDWTGMNTEAFF.